This TCR beta chain was retrieved from a study of shared clonotypes between healthy human individuals. In the original workflow: With immunoSEQ giving junction-only sequences and no quality scores, filtering differed. Profiling relied on immunoSEQ multiplex PCR, and the TCRdb table lists in-frame clones only, not all of them. The DNA gave D and trimming, while V, J and clone size come from that table. The sample has some 2,500,000 clones; over 85% are singletons. CDR1 LGHNA and CDR2 YSLEER come from the germline V gene. The ends lost 0 bases at V and 4 bases at J; junction bases unmatched: 14. The CDR3 sequence is 18 residues long. Nashville, Tennessee was home to all donors, who were Caucasian adults.

The TCR comes from a man younger than 30 in good health. Some clones in this sample may be carry-over from other donors' samples. The sample consisted of naive CD4+ T cells from PBMCs. Subset denoted: CD45RA+ positively selected. The genes are TRBV4-3 and TRBJ2-7; TRBD1 matches 8 bases. Written as DNA, the CDR3 is TGCGCCAGCAGCCAAGATCGGGACAGGATCCTAGGAACATACGAGCAGTACTTC. Translated: CASSQDRDRILGTYEQYF.